This is a list of T cell receptor beta chains from one sample in a study of CD8 T cells in ankylosing spondylitis. TCRdb itself ran the 5' RACE reads through MiXCR, one entry per CDR3 protein. The sample records approximately 250,000 distinct CDR3 sequences, 24% being singletons. The sequencing input was blood, either unsorted or a sorted T cell fraction (not recorded which). These receptors were collected from a male donor with ankylosing spondylitis or in good health (not recorded which). The conserved cysteine and the conserved F or W are not part of the CDR3 here. D genes are given only for firm matches.

NA | TRBJ2-7 | TRBV5-4 | ASKRGDTVKGSYEQY
NA | TRBJ1-5 | TRBV20-1 | SARDPGRGIRPQH
NA | TRBJ2-3 | TRBV20-1 | SATPREGGTDTQY
TRBD1 | TRBJ1-1 | TRBV6-1 | ASIRTGNTEAF
NA | TRBJ2-2 | TRBV29-1 | SGEGREAKTNTGELF
NA | TRBJ1-6 | TRBV30 | AWSTGNSYNSPLH
TRBD1 | TRBJ2-3 | TRBV14 | ASSPRGHLTDTQY
TRBD2 | TRBJ2-5 | TRBV3-1 | ASSQQWSSGGQPYQETQY
NA | TRBJ2-5 | TRBV20-1 | SATVTSQETQY
NA | TRBJ2-2 | TRBV15 | ATSRAVGGELF
NA | TRBJ2-7 | TRBV21-1 | ASSSVGQY
TRBD2 | TRBJ2-3 | TRBV3-1 | ASSHPLAGGFTDTQY
NA | TRBJ2-3 | TRBV12-3/TRBV12-4 | ASSSGAPQDTQY
NA | TRBJ2-5 | TRBV12-3/TRBV12-4 | ASSLSSEETQY
NA | TRBJ1-1 | TRBV20-1 | SARGSTANTEAF
NA | TRBJ2-5 | TRBV20-1 | SARGDQETQY
TRBD2 | TRBJ2-1 | TRBV12-3/TRBV12-4 | ASSPLRGTSAL
NA | TRBJ1-2 | TRBV12-3/TRBV12-4 | ASSPGAGPGGYGYT
TRBD1 | TRBJ2-1 | TRBV2 | ASSAPGTGAYNEQF
NA | TRBJ2-6 | TRBV25-1 | ASSEPDGIGAGANVLT
NA | TRBJ2-5 | TRBV12-3/TRBV12-4 | ASARVFGTQY
NA | TRBJ2-7 | TRBV6-5 | ASSYPSGDTYEQY
TRBD1 | TRBJ1-5 | TRBV20-1 | SARVGGTGHQPQH
TRBD1 | TRBJ2-3 | TRBV7-7 | ASSRQGMGDTQY
TRBD2 | TRBJ2-2 | TRBV6-1 | ASRDSGGAVRELF
NA | TRBJ2-7 | TRBV20-1 | SAPHDLSGEQY
NA | TRBJ2-1 | TRBV5-4 | ASSLSLTNEQF
NA | TRBJ1-2 | TRBV6-1 | ASSRRVNYGYT
TRBD2 | TRBJ2-1 | TRBV6-1 | ASSTLSGASYNEQF
TRBD2 | TRBJ2-2 | TRBV20-1 | SALAGGRYTGELF
NA | TRBJ1-6 | TRBV12-3/TRBV12-4 | ASSFLEGSPLH
TRBD2 | TRBJ2-3 | TRBV10-3 | AISGTSGGISDTQY
NA | TRBJ1-6 | TRBV12-3/TRBV12-4 | ASNPGGTLQSPLH
NA | TRBJ1-1 | TRBV5-1 | ASSFGGTEAF
NA | TRBJ1-6 | TRBV12-3/TRBV12-4 | ASSTQAQGQNSPLH
TRBD1 | TRBJ1-2 | TRBV6-5 | ASSYADRGDGYT
TRBD1 | TRBJ1-1 | TRBV29-1 | SASRDRGVTEAF
NA | TRBJ1-6 | TRBV6-2/TRBV6-3 | ASSHRDSPLH
TRBD1 | TRBJ1-2 | TRBV20-1 | SAVTGTNYGYT
NA | TRBJ2-6 | TRBV6-5 | ASSSLGKTGANVLT
TRBD2 | TRBJ2-3 | TRBV7-2 | ASSAYRGGADTQY
TRBD2 | TRBJ2-1 | TRBV7-2 | ASSLAGTSVNEQF
NA | TRBJ2-7 | TRBV12-3/TRBV12-4 | ASSLLDGTYEQY
TRBD2 | TRBJ2-3 | TRBV12-3/TRBV12-4 | ASQRGGSDTQY
NA | TRBJ1-1 | TRBV20-1 | SGLNREWNTEAF
TRBD1 | TRBJ2-3 | TRBV29-1 | SVDRTGEADTQY
TRBD1 | TRBJ1-1 | TRBV20-1 | SAIYPDRGQRGNVGTEAF
TRBD1 | TRBJ2-7 | TRBV18 | ASSPGQEFGQY
NA | TRBJ1-1 | TRBV18 | ASSPRAGDTEAF
TRBD1 | TRBJ1-2 | TRBV20-1 | SSRDRGVVYYGYT
NA | TRBJ1-6 | TRBV29-1 | SVATGSSPLH
TRBD1 | TRBJ1-1 | TRBV4-1 | ASSRGQGLDTEAF
TRBD1 | TRBJ2-1 | TRBV27 | ASSPRGQEKYNEQF
NA | TRBJ2-7 | TRBV12-3/TRBV12-4 | ASSPTRVVYEQY
NA | TRBJ2-1 | TRBV20-1 | SASGDPIGDNEQF
NA | TRBJ1-2 | TRBV29-1 | SVRPLNYGYT
NA | TRBJ2-3 | TRBV20-1 | SALGQTDTQY
NA | TRBJ2-5 | TRBV11-2 | ASSLFIGRWAQETQY
TRBD1 | TRBJ2-4 | TRBV27 | ASRPPGQGVNIQY
NA | TRBJ2-7 | TRBV20-1 | SGVGESYEQY